This T cell receptor beta chain comes out of a study of CD4 T cells in relation to SARS-CoV-2 and coronaviruses. Before the COVID-19 pandemic, during about 2010-2018, CD4+ T cells were taken from unexposed donors. The cells were cultured for under 13 days before CD4+ T cells were isolated. The protocol was immunoSEQ multiplex PCR, while the TCRdb copy is restricted to in-frame clones and leaves out a portion. Seen here are about 12,000 clones, roughly 71% observed once, and the top ten hold more than 6.5%. The CDR3 spans 13 residues. Per germline, CDR1 MNHEY and CDR2 SVGAGI. Trimming took off 6 bases at V and 0 bases at J, with 6 bases between the two ends. As for this clone: What it binds is not known.

The sample taken for sequencing was CD4+ T cells from PBMCs, cultured in vitro. The chain has TRBV6-5 and TRBJ1-3, with D hard to call. This TCR was sampled from a human donor in good health. The CDR3 reads CASRRSSGNTIYF. The DNA for the CDR3 is TGTGCCAGCAGGCGGAGCTCTGGAAACACCATATATTTT.